This T cell receptor beta chain was documented in a study of T cell clonality in common variable immunodeficiency. Regarding the study as a whole: Repertoire-complication correlations in CVID were limited by patient heterogeneity. The cause of increased CVID clonality remains unclear without subpopulation sequencing.

CVID and control samples used equivalent genomic DNA input. Sequenced by immunoSEQ multiplex PCR; TCRdb stores in-frame clones only, minus some. This sample carries 45,000 to 60,000 clones, none of them present only once. The length of the CDR3 is 13 residues. CDR1 LNHDA and CDR2 SQIVND come from the germline V gene (reference sequence). This clone was observed a handful of times. What it binds is unknown. The DNA ends 3 residues before the CDR3 does, and the rest of the CDR3 is filled in from the germline J gene. Most patients and controls had Caucasian heritage. The chain couples TRBV19 to TRBJ2-3, with TRBD2 as a possible D gene (6 bases). The sample was peripheral blood mononuclear cells. This clonotype originated in a person aged 18 to 75 in good health. The CDR3 DNA, read in part, is TGTGCCAGTAGTGTCCCGGGACTGGAGGCG. As protein: CASSVPGLEA. The full CDR3 is CASSVPGLEAQYF. The full variable domain, completed using reference TRBV19 and TRBJ2-3, is DGGITQSPKYLFRKEGQNVTLSCEQNLNHDAMYWYRQDPGQGLRLIYYSQIVNDFQKGDIAEGYSVSREKKESFPLTVTSAQKNPTAFYLCASSVPGLEAQYFGPGTRLTVL.